This TCR beta chain was found in a study of T cells in Graves' hyperthyroidism and ophthalmopathy. Turning to this clonotype: Its antigen is not identified. The junction departs from germline at one end; a sequencing error may be responsible.

General study results and limits: Researchers found most expanded thyroid clonotypes above 0.001 in blood as well.

Amplified TCR beta CDR3 regions came from RNA transcripts. TCR CDR3 underwent first-round RT-PCR with the HTBI primer set. From the multiplex PCR reads, TCRdb called clonotypes with MiXCR, one entry per CDR3 protein. Of fewer than 850,000 distinct CDR3 sequences listed, 17% are singletons. The CDR3 extends over 14 amino acids. Germline V lookup: CDR1 MNHNS, CDR2 SASEGT. The sequence was collected from a man over 45 with Graves' hyperthyroidism. Sequenced material: blood. The gene calls are TRBV6-1 and TRBJ1-4; the D is unclear. CDR3 amino acids: CATSYRATNEKLFF. The CDR3 DNA reads TGTGCCACAAGCTATCGCGCAACAAATGAAAAACTGTTTTTT.